The 17 T cell receptor beta chains below all came from one sample that was sequenced in a study of T cells in Graves' hyperthyroidism and ophthalmopathy. Amplification of TCR beta CDR3 regions was performed using RNA transcripts as template. Primed by the HTBI set, a first-round RT-PCR was run on the TCR CDR3. TCRdb reanalysed the multiplex PCR reads using MiXCR and keeps one entry per CDR3 protein. Altogether around 350,000 distinct CDR3 sequences are present, approximately 19% being singletons, with the ten largest covering 3.7%. The sequenced sample was blood. These receptors all come from a woman between 18 and 29 years old with Graves' hyperthyroidism.

This clonotype was seen repeatedly, ten times or more. V is TRBV7-2 and J is TRBJ2-5; 7 nucleotides align to TRBD1. Germline CDR1 is SGHTA and CDR2 is FQGNSA. V was pared by 4 bases and J by 2 bases, with 1 base of the junction left unmatched. CDR3 size: 13 residues. In DNA, the CDR3 is TGTGCCAGCAGCTCACAGGGGCAAGAGACCCAGTACTTC. Translation: CASSSQGQETQYF.

This clonotype appeared many times. The chain couples TRBV9 to TRBJ1-1; D is undetermined. Germline V gene lookup returns CDR1 SGDLS and CDR2 YYNGEE. The CDR3 covers 12 residues. V was trimmed by 0 bases and J by 6 bases, leaving 6 bases between them. The CDR3 sequence is CASSVDGAEAFF. CDR3 bases: TGTGCCAGCAGCGTAGATGGGGCTGAAGCTTTCTTT.

This clonotype was seen many times. V gene TRBV6-5 combines with J gene TRBJ1-2, with unresolved D. Trimming removed 2 bases from V and 4 bases from J, with 14 bases in between. The V gene's germline CDR1 is MNHEY and CDR2 SVGAGI. CDR3 size: 15 residues. CDR3 sequence (DNA): TGTGCCAGCAGTTACACAACCGCAGCCCTCTATGGCTACACCTTC. It codes for CASSYTTAALYGYTF.

This clonotype was observed many times. This chain connects TRBV2 to TRBJ1-4; the match to TRBD1 covers 9 bases. The CDR3 totals 16 residues. J lost 8 bases, V lost 5 bases, and 12 bases had no gene match. Per germline, CDR1 SNHLY and CDR2 FYNNEI. The CDR3: CASSFYTGGAGEKLFF. CDR3 bases: TGTGCCAGCAGTTTTTACACAGGGGGCGCTGGGGAAAAACTGTTTTTT.

This clonotype was counted ten times or more. The J gene is TRBJ1-1, the V gene TRBV12-3 or TRBV12-4; TRBD1 matches at 8 bases. V was pared by 7 bases and J by 1 base, with 14 bases of the junction left unmatched. The CDR3 sequence is 17 residues long. CDR3 DNA: TGTGCCAGCACCCCAAGGCCCGGGACAGGTTGGAACACTGAAGCTTTCTTT. Its translation is CASTPRPGTGWNTEAFF.

This clonotype was detected ten times or more. CDR3 bases: TGTGCCAGCAGTGAATTGATCCCGGGACAGGCTGTTTTTTATGGCTACACCTTC. As protein: CASSELIPGQAVFYGYTF. The chain uses TRBV6-1 and TRBJ1-2; TRBD1 aligns across 8 bases. From germline, CDR1 is MNHNS and CDR2 SASEGT. V shed 2 bases and J 5 bases; nucleotides not matched to a gene: 16. The CDR3 sequence is 18 residues long.

This clonotype was seen at least ten times. The V gene is TRBV6-5, the J gene TRBJ2-7; the match to TRBD1 covers 8 bases. This CDR3 has 14 amino acids. The J segment lost 4 bases and the V segment lost 7 bases, leaving 9 bases of the junction unmatched. CDR1 and CDR2 (germline): MNHEY, SVGAGI. The CDR3 spells CASNPGRGRYEQYF. The CDR3 DNA sequence: TGTGCCAGCAACCCCGGCAGGGGGCGTTACGAGCAGTACTTC.

This clonotype has at least ten counts. This chain links TRBV28 with TRBJ2-7, with D possibly matching TRBD1 (5 bases). The V and J ends lost 6 bases and 5 bases respectively, with 20 bases between them. Per the germline V gene, CDR1 is MDHEN and CDR2 is SYDVKM. The CDR3 loop spans 15 amino acids. The CDR3 nucleotides read TGTGCCAGCAGACTAAGGACACCGAGCAGCGACGAGCAGTACTTC. It translates to CASRLRTPSSDEQYF.

There are a few counts of this clonotype. The chain couples TRBV20-1 to TRBJ1-2, with a possible D match to TRBD1 (6 bases). V dropped 1 base and J dropped 0 bases, with 21 bases sitting between them. This CDR3 is 18 amino acids long. In germline, CDR1 is DFQATT, CDR2 SNEGSKA (reference sequence). Written as DNA, the CDR3 is TGCAGTGCTAGAGTAAGGGGACATACTATAATAGCTAACTATGGCTACACCTTC. Protein sequence: CSARVRGHTIIANYGYTF.

This clonotype was found many times. The chain recombines TRBV7-6 with TRBJ1-6; D gene unclear. Per the germline V gene, CDR1 is SGHVS and CDR2 is FNYEAQ. CDR3 size: 13 residues. Trimming shortened V by 1 base and J by 7 bases, and 5 bases separated the two germline ends. This CDR3 is CASSLVTNSPLHF. In nucleotides, the CDR3 is TGTGCCAGCAGCTTAGTTACGAATTCACCCCTCCACTTT.

This clonotype was seen many times. The CDR3 sequence is CASSPRVSGETQYF. In DNA, the CDR3 is TGTGCCAGCAGCCCTCGGGTCTCGGGAGAGACCCAGTACTTC. V gene TRBV12-3 or TRBV12-4 combines with J gene TRBJ2-5; D is ambiguous. With 6 bases removed from V and 4 bases from J, the gap between germline ends came to 15 bases. This CDR3 has 14 residues.

This clonotype was recorded at least ten times. The chain combines TRBV20-1 with TRBJ2-7; TRBD2 matches at 7 bases. This CDR3 region has 14 residues. After removal of 0 bases from V and 3 bases from J, the junction contained 5 bases not matched to a gene. Germline CDR1 is DFQATT and CDR2 is SNEGSKA (reference sequence). The CDR3 DNA is TGCAGTGCTAGAGATCGCCAGCGGGGCTACGAGCAGTACTTC. Translating it yields CSARDRQRGYEQYF.

The gene calls are TRBV28 and TRBJ2-5, with D tentatively TRBD2 (5 bases). CDR1 is MDHEN, CDR2 SYDVKM, per germline. The ends were cut back, 2 bases at V and 7 bases at J, with 11 bases in the middle. This CDR3 comprises 13 residues. The CDR3 bases are TGTGCCAGCAGTTTACCGGGGTCGGGGACCCAGTACTTC. It codes for CASSLPGSGTQYF.

The chain combines TRBV7-8 with TRBJ2-7; the match to TRBD1 covers 9 bases. V dropped 5 bases and J dropped 5; count of bases not matched to a gene: 7. CDR3 length: 14 amino acids. CDR1 SGHVS and CDR2 FQNEAQ come from the germline V gene. The CDR3 loop is CASSRGTGFDEQYF. The CDR3 nucleotides read TGTGCCAGCAGCCGCGGGACAGGGTTTGACGAGCAGTACTTC.

V is TRBV19 and J is TRBJ2-3; tentatively, D is TRBD1 or TRBD2 (5 bases each). This CDR3 region has 15 residues. The V gene lost 1 base and the J gene lost 2 bases, with 10 bases spanning the gap. Germline CDR1 is LNHDA and CDR2 is SQIVND (reference sequence). CDR3 loop: CASSIGDGTTDTQYF. CDR3 sequence (DNA): TGTGCCAGTAGTATAGGAGACGGGACCACAGATACGCAGTATTTT.

This clonotype occurred many times. V usage is TRBV6-2 or TRBV6-3 and J usage is TRBJ1-1, with TRBD1 as a possible D gene (6 bases). The CDR3 covers 14 residues. CDR1 is MNHEY and CDR2 is SVGEGT in the germline V gene. The V end was cut by 5 bases, the J end by 6 bases, with 16 bases between. In DNA form, the CDR3 reads TGTGCCAGCAGTCAACAGGGCTTTCTATCTGAAGCTTTCTTT. This gives the protein CASSQQGFLSEAFF.

This clonotype showed up many times. The chain employs TRBV5-1 and TRBJ2-7; TRBD2 matches 12 bases. The germline V gene encodes CDR1 SGHRS and CDR2 YFSETQ. CDR3 size: 16 residues. Unmatched junction bases numbered 8, after V lost 4 bases and J lost 3 bases. CDR3 amino acids: CASSLTGLAGNYEQYF. The CDR3 nucleotides read TGCGCCAGCAGCCTAACCGGACTAGCGGGGAACTACGAGCAGTACTTC.